This paragraph reports one TCR beta chain. Its antigen is currently unknown. Samples were taken at baseline and on day 1 of cycles 4 and 7. These data originate in a study of OX40 agonist ivuxolimab in advanced cancers. Study-level information: The dose of intravenous ivuxolimab that patients received every 2 weeks ranged from 0.01 to 10 mg/kg. Checkpoint inhibitors had been given previously to over 30% of patients. The study's findings and limits: Low normalized T-cell clonal expansion was additionally recorded for some nonresponders.

The CDR3 is made up of 12 amino acids. The germline gives CDR1 SGHDT, CDR2 YYEEEE. Trimming took off 0 bases at V and 5 bases at J, with 6 bases between the two ends. Libraries were prepared by immunoSEQ multiplex PCR; TCRdb keeps only in-frame clonotypes and omits some of them. The sample holds 100,000 to 120,000 clones, under 95% seen once. This specimen was CD4+ or CD8+ T cells sorted from blood, taken in a trial of the OX40 agonist ivuxolimab. The V gene is TRBV5-6, the J gene TRBJ2-7, with unresolved D. The TCR sequence derives from an adult with an advanced solid tumor such as melanoma, head and neck, liver or kidney cancer. Here the CDR3 reads CASSLDGHEQYF. The CDR3, as DNA: TGTGCCAGCAGCTTGGACGGCCACGAGCAGTACTTC.